The 22 T cell receptor beta chains in this list originate from one sample, sequenced in a study of blood T cell repertoires in COVID-19. Sequenced by immunoSEQ multiplex PCR; TCRdb stores in-frame clones only, minus some. Here the sample spans 150,000 to 200,000 clones, more than 70% being singletons. Sequenced material: peripheral blood. The receptors were gathered from a man in his sixties with acute or convalescent COVID-19.

The chain uses TRBV2 and TRBJ2-1; tentative D call: TRBD1 (6 bases). Germline CDR1 SNHLY, CDR2 FYNNEI. V lost 2 bases to trimming and J lost 9 bases, with 14 bases between them. The CDR3 is 14 amino acids. CDR3 nucleotide sequence: TGTGCCAGCAGTGAATCCAGGGGAATAGGTGAGCAGTTCTTC. Protein: CASSESRGIGEQFF.

The V call is TRBV6-2 or TRBV6-3, the J call TRBJ2-7; 9 bases agree with TRBD2. J was trimmed by 2 bases and V by 3 bases; bases with no gene match: 14. Germline V lookup: CDR1 MNHEY, CDR2 SVGEGT. The CDR3 is 18 amino acids. The CDR3 reads CASSYSTTRASGAYEQYF. The CDR3 nucleotides are TGTGCCAGCAGTTATTCAACTACCAGGGCTAGCGGGGCCTACGAGCAGTACTTC.

The chain employs TRBV24-1 and TRBJ1-2; weak D call: TRBD1 (6 bases). CDR1 and CDR2 from the germline V gene are KGHDR and SFDVKD. The CDR3 contains 15 residues. With 1 base removed from V and 4 bases from J, the gap between germline ends came to 12 bases. The CDR3 here is CATSDLQGSIYGYTF. DNA of the CDR3: TGTGCCACCAGTGATTTACAGGGCTCAATCTATGGCTACACCTTC.

The chain is built from TRBV18 and TRBJ1-1; the D is unclear. CDR1 and CDR2 from the germline V gene are KGHSH and LQKENI. The ends were cut back, 0 bases at V and 1 base at J, with 12 bases in the middle. The CDR3 extends over 16 amino acids. CDR3 amino acids: CASSPPRGMWNTEAFF. CDR3 coding DNA: TGTGCCAGCTCACCACCGAGAGGAATGTGGAACACTGAAGCTTTCTTT.

The chain combines TRBV12-3 or TRBV12-4 with TRBJ2-3; D perhaps matches TRBD1 (6 bases). Between the trimmed V and J ends, which lost 5 bases and 8 bases, there was a span of 11 bases. This CDR3 region has 12 residues. DNA of the CDR3: TGTGCCAGCAGTGGACAGTTCGGTACGCAGTATTTT. Translating it yields CASSGQFGTQYF.

The J gene is TRBJ1-6, the V gene TRBV6-1; TRBD1 is a possible D gene (6 bases). V lost 2 bases, J lost 6 bases, and 8 bases lay in between. The CDR3 is 14 residues long. Germline loops: CDR1 MNHNS, CDR2 SASEGT. The CDR3, as DNA: TGTGCCAGCAGTGAACAGGGGCTTAATTCACCCCTCCACTTT. It encodes CASSEQGLNSPLHF.

The chain combines TRBV19 with TRBJ1-2; 9 bases are shared with TRBD1. Germline V CDR1 and CDR2: LNHDA, SQIVND (reference sequence). Trimming at V came to 7 bases and at J to 3 bases, leaving 6 bases not matched to a gene. This CDR3 has 14 amino acids. CDR3: CASTRGQGDYGYTF. CDR3 DNA sequence: TGTGCCAGTACCCGGGGACAGGGCGACTATGGCTACACCTTC.

The chain uses TRBV27 and TRBJ1-1, with TRBD1 identical over 7 bases. V dropped 2 bases and J dropped 1; count of bases not matched to a gene: 4. Per germline, CDR1 MNHEY and CDR2 SMNVEV (reference sequence). This CDR3 has 15 amino acids. The CDR3 protein is CASSLNPGGNTEAFF. CDR3 in DNA: TGTGCCAGCAGTTTAAACCCAGGGGGGAACACTGAAGCTTTCTTT.

The chain couples TRBV10-3 to TRBJ2-7, with D possibly matching TRBD1 (7 bases). V dropped 10 bases and J dropped 6 bases, with 13 bases sitting between them. Germline lookup yields CDR1 ENHRY and CDR2 SYGVKD. The CDR3 spans 11 residues. The CDR3 DNA follows: TGTGCCACCGCTCAGGGGGGCGAGCAGTACTTC. Protein product: CATAQGGEQYF.

The chain uses TRBV5-4 and TRBJ1-2; D uncertain. Trimming took 2 bases from V and 2 from J, leaving 10 bases between them. Looked up from germline, CDR1 is SGHNT and CDR2 is YYREEE (reference sequence). The CDR3 totals 14 residues. The CDR3 loop reads CASSLVELNYGYTF. In nucleotides, the CDR3 is TGTGCCAGCAGCTTAGTGGAGTTGAACTATGGCTACACCTTC.

V gene TRBV5-1 combines with J gene TRBJ1-1, with D tentatively TRBD1 (6 bases). Germline CDR1 is SGHRS and CDR2 is YFSETQ. This CDR3 comprises 15 residues. V gave up 4 bases and J gave up 2 bases, with 15 bases separating them. Here the CDR3 DNA reads TGCGCCAGCAGCCTCGTCAGGGGACGCAACACTGAAGCTTTCTTT. This codes for CASSLVRGRNTEAFF.

The chain joins TRBV19 to TRBJ1-2; perhaps TRBD1 as D (6 bases). CDR3 length: 13 amino acids. V lost 2 bases and J 4 bases, leaving 8 bases between the germline ends. The germline V gene encodes CDR1 LNHDA and CDR2 SQIVND (reference sequence). The CDR3 DNA reads as TGTGCCAGTAGTATAACAGGGACCTATGGCTACACCTTC. Translating gives CASSITGTYGYTF.

The rearrangement joins TRBV2 to TRBJ1-2; tentative D call: TRBD1 (6 bases). The V end was cut by 2 bases, the J end by 4 bases, with 17 bases between. Per germline, CDR1 SNHLY and CDR2 FYNNEI. The CDR3 is made up of 16 amino acids. This CDR3 reads CASSEIRAGDGYGYTF. In DNA form, the CDR3 reads TGTGCCAGCAGTGAAATAAGGGCAGGGGACGGCTATGGCTACACCTTC.

This clone was observed a single time. The chain recombines TRBV6-6 with TRBJ2-1; 8 bases fit TRBD2. This CDR3 is built from 15 residues. Germline-derived CDR1 and CDR2 are MNHNY and SVGAGI (reference sequence). V dropped 1 base and J dropped 7; count of bases not matched to a gene: 6. The chain's CDR3 is CASSYLLAVGNEQFF. CDR3 DNA: TGTGCCAGCAGTTACTTACTAGCGGTCGGAAATGAGCAGTTCTTC.

The V call is TRBV4-1, the J call TRBJ2-7; 10 nucleotides line up with TRBD1. The CDR3 spans 15 residues. Germline trimming cut 3 bases from V and 4 bases from J; bases unmatched to any gene: 6. CDR1 MGHRA and CDR2 YSYEKL come from the germline V gene. The CDR3 sequence: CASSHPRQGAYEQYF. The CDR3 DNA follows: TGCGCCAGCAGCCACCCCCGACAGGGGGCGTACGAGCAGTACTTC.

This rearrangement joins TRBV19 to TRBJ1-4; 7 bases are a match to TRBD1. This CDR3 region has 12 residues. The germline V gene has CDR1 LNHDA and CDR2 SQIVND (reference sequence). Trimming at V came to 10 bases and at J to 6 bases, leaving 5 bases not matched to a gene. Written as DNA, the CDR3 is TGTGCCACAAATGACAGGGATGAAAAACTGTTTTTT. This codes for CATNDRDEKLFF.

CDR3 coding DNA: TGTGCCAGCAGCCAAGAGGTACATAATGAAAAACTGTTTTTT. Its translation: CASSQEVHNEKLFF. The V and J genes are TRBV3-1 (or the pseudogene TRBV3-2) and TRBJ1-4; D ambiguous. The CDR3 is 14 residues long. V shed 0 bases and J shed 4 bases, with 6 bases lying between them. Germline CDR1 reads LGHDT; CDR2 reads YNNKEL (reference sequence).

The CDR3 sequence is CASSFAPPWGPTVQPQHF. The CDR3 region has the DNA TGTGCCAGCAGCTTTGCTCCCCCTTGGGGCCCTACAGTTCAGCCCCAGCATTTT. The chain recombines TRBV5-6 with TRBJ1-5; tentative D call: TRBD1 (5 bases). The germline CDR1 and CDR2 sequences are SGHDT and YYEEEE. Trimming took 2 bases from V and 6 from J, leaving 24 bases between them. The CDR3 spans 18 residues.

The chain couples TRBV6-1 to TRBJ2-1, with 9 bases lining up with TRBD1. Germline V gene lookup returns CDR1 MNHNS and CDR2 SASEGT. V lost 2 bases, J lost 15 bases, and 11 bases stayed unmatched. The CDR3 length is 14 residues. This chain's CDR3 is CASSESLIGQGTFF. CDR3 nucleotide sequence: TGTGCCAGCAGTGAATCTCTAATAGGACAGGGGACGTTCTTC.

CDR3 nucleotides: TGTGCCAGCAGCAGACAGGGGCGTAGCACTGAAGCTTTCTTT. Translation gives CASSRQGRSTEAFF. The chain links TRBV7-9 to TRBJ1-1; the match to TRBD1 covers 8 bases. There are 14 residues in the CDR3. V lost 5 bases to trimming and J lost 4 bases; unmatched junction nucleotides: 6. CDR1 and CDR2 (germline): SEHNR, FQNEAQ (reference sequence).

The rearrangement uses TRBV4-3 and TRBJ1-2, with a possible D match to TRBD1 (5 bases). The CDR3 has 13 residues. CDR1 and CDR2 (germline): LGHNA, YSLEER. Trimming pared 0 bases from V and 8 bases from J, leaving 10 bases between. CDR3 nucleotide sequence: TGCGCCAGCAGCCAAGAAGCGGGGCTGGGCTACACCTTC. Its protein product is CASSQEAGLGYTF.

This clone occurred a few times. The rearrangement links TRBV7-2 to TRBJ2-1, with a weak D call TRBD1 (6 bases). Germline CDR1 SGHTA, CDR2 FQGNSA. The CDR3 loop spans 18 amino acids. V was pared by 5 bases and J by 3 bases, with 23 bases between. The CDR3 loop reads CASSPHRGGRGDYNEQFF. CDR3 coding DNA: TGTGCCAGCAGCCCCCACCGCGGAGGCAGGGGTGACTACAATGAGCAGTTCTTC.